This is a list of T cell receptor beta chains from one sample in a study of blood T cell repertoires in COVID-19. Produced via immunoSEQ multiplex PCR; TCRdb's table is partial and in-frame only. The table includes around 260,000 clones, 83% detected once. Sequencing used peripheral blood. These receptors were taken from a man in his 60s who had recovered from COVID-19. Each CDR3 is given with its conserved first and last residue. A D gene is named only where the DNA matches it firmly. Rows may omit the clone size; those that give it use once, few, many or a size class.

d_call,clone_size,v_call,j_call,cdr3_aa,cdr3_nt
.,.,TRBV9,TRBJ1-4,CASSTFGGDNEKLFF,TGTGCCAGCAGCACCTTTGGGGGGGATAATGAAAAACTGTTTTTT
.,.,TRBV7-9,TRBJ1-2,CASSSIGLSGNYGYTF,TGTGCCAGCAGTTCAATCGGCCTATCAGGGAACTATGGCTACACCTTC
.,.,TRBV4-1,TRBJ1-6,CASSQEGARTAYNSPLHF,TGCGCCAGCAGCCAAGAAGGGGCCCGGACGGCCTATAATTCACCCCTCCACTTT
.,.,TRBV6-5,TRBJ2-2,CASNRLGDTGELFF,TGTGCCAGCAACAGACTAGGGGACACCGGGGAGCTGTTTTTT
TRBD2,.,TRBV6-6,TRBJ2-3,CASSYSISGATDTQYF,TGTGCCAGCAGTTACTCGATTAGCGGGGCCACAGATACGCAGTATTTT
.,.,TRBV3-1/TRBV3-2,TRBJ1-4,CASSQDTQGGGEKLFF,TGTGCCAGCAGCCAAGATACGCAGGGCGGAGGGGAAAAACTGTTTTTT
TRBD1,few,TRBV5-1,TRBJ1-6,CASSAPGQGNSPLHF,TGCGCCAGCAGCGCCCCGGGACAGGGAAATTCACCCCTCCACTTT
.,.,TRBV10-3,TRBJ2-1,CAISGAGNEQFF,TGTGCCATCAGTGGGGCGGGGAATGAGCAGTTCTTC
TRBD2,.,TRBV7-2,TRBJ2-7,CASSPLAGGSGEQYF,TGTGCCAGCAGCCCTCTGGCGGGGGGAAGTGGGGAGCAGTACTTC
TRBD1,.,TRBV5-1,TRBJ2-1,CASSSTGRDEQFF,TGCGCCAGCAGCTCGACAGGGCGCGATGAGCAGTTCTTC
TRBD1,.,TRBV6-5,TRBJ1-1,CASRNPGTGNTEAFF,TGTGCCAGCAGGAATCCCGGGACAGGGAACACTGAAGCTTTCTTT
.,.,TRBV10-3,TRBJ2-1,CAIRGTMDGNEQFF,TGTGCCATCAGAGGGACAATGGATGGCAATGAGCAGTTCTTC
TRBD2,.,TRBV30,TRBJ2-7,CAWTPGLATEQYF,TGTGCCTGGACCCCGGGACTAGCGACGGAGCAGTACTTC
TRBD2,.,TRBV5-4,TRBJ2-2,CASSRELAGGPIGELFF,TGTGCCAGCAGCCGGGAACTAGCGGGAGGGCCTATCGGGGAGCTGTTTTTT
TRBD1,.,TRBV28,TRBJ2-7,CASRKTGGYEQYF,TGTGCCAGCAGGAAGACAGGGGGATACGAGCAGTACTTC
TRBD2,.,TRBV12-5,TRBJ2-7,CASGLGTSGSGEQYF,TGTGCTAGTGGCCTTGGGACTAGCGGGAGTGGAGAGCAGTACTTC
.,.,TRBV3-1/TRBV3-2,TRBJ1-1,CASSPFGGVQDTEAFF,TGTGCCAGCAGCCCATTCGGGGGGGTCCAGGACACTGAAGCTTTCTTT
TRBD1,.,TRBV18,TRBJ1-6,CASSGDSENSPLHF,TGTGCCAGCTCAGGGGACAGCGAAAATTCACCCCTCCACTTT
.,.,TRBV6-5,TRBJ2-7,CASSSTGQGSHEQYF,TGTGCCAGCAGCTCCACGGGGCAGGGGTCCCACGAGCAGTACTTC
.,.,TRBV5-6,TRBJ1-2,CASSQETAPGYGYTF,TGTGCCAGCAGCCAAGAGACGGCGCCAGGATATGGCTACACCTTC
.,.,TRBV14,TRBJ2-3,CASSRVVRLPTDTQYF,TGTGCCAGCAGCCGAGTTGTCCGACTTCCCACAGATACGCAGTATTTT
.,few,TRBV5-1,TRBJ1-6,CASSLLGQQVNSPLHF,TGCGCCAGCAGCCTACTCGGACAGCAAGTTAATTCACCCCTCCACTTT
.,.,TRBV6-2/TRBV6-3,TRBJ2-5,CASTPGWAGNAETQYF,TGTGCCAGCACCCCCGGCTGGGCAGGGAACGCGGAGACCCAGTACTTC
.,.,TRBV7-9,TRBJ1-1,CASSPDSMNTEAFF,TGTGCCAGCAGCCCGGACAGTATGAACACTGAAGCTTTCTTT